This T cell receptor (beta chain) emerged from a study of T cell responses to AZD1222 COVID-19 vaccine. A word on this clone: The antigen is undetermined.

Generated by immunoSEQ multiplex PCR, the TCRdb table keeps only in-frame clones and is missing some. The data show some 97,000 clones, about 90% seen once. Study-level results: Spike regions recognized by vaccine-associated CD4 TCRs spanned the protein, led by 160-218 and 743-854. Nearly half of the spike-specific TCRs reportedly recognize variant regions that carry no mutations. Just a handful of people given AZD1222 tested seropositive at baseline. Elevations in Spike-specific TCR breadth and depth followed administration of two AZD1222 doses.

The CDR3 extends over 15 amino acids. V was shortened by 4 bases and J by 6 bases, with 15 bases between the two germline ends. The V gene's germline CDR1 is WNHNN and CDR2 SYGVQD (reference sequence). The receptor comes from an adult in good health. This rearrangement joins TRBV10-1 to TRBJ2-2; tentative D call: TRBD1 (5 bases). Material: peripheral blood, obtained on day 0 of AZD1222 vaccination. CDR3 sequence (DNA): TGCGCCAGCAGTGTGGCACAGGAAGGGGCCGGGGAGCTGTTTTTT. Translating gives CASSVAQEGAGELFF.